The 18 T cell receptor beta chains listed next were all sequenced from one sample in a study of blood T cell repertoires in COVID-19. Using immunoSEQ multiplex PCR, the repertoire was profiled, and TCRdb retains in-frame clones only, with some absent. Of about 220,000 clones listed, about 79% are singletons. What was sequenced was PBMCs or T cells enriched from blood (not recorded which). These receptors originate from a middle-aged woman with acute COVID-19.

This chain connects TRBV7-8 to TRBJ1-5; 9 nucleotides line up with TRBD1. Trimming cost V 4 bases and J 3 bases; bases outside gene matches: 16. Looked up from germline, CDR1 is SGHVS and CDR2 is FQNEAQ. This CDR3 has 19 amino acids. The CDR3 DNA reads TGTGCCAGCAGCTATAGGGCACGGGACAGGGAACCTCTCAATCAGCCCCAGCATTTT. The encoded protein is CASSYRARDREPLNQPQHF.

The genes are TRBV30 and TRBJ1-5, with TRBD1 identical over 7 bases. V shed 4 bases and J 11 bases; nucleotides not matched to a gene: 11. This CDR3 spans 13 amino acids. CDR1 and CDR2 (germline): GTSNPN, SVGIG (reference sequence). DNA for the CDR3: TGTGCCTGGAAGGGGGCAGGGACGGTGGCCCAGCATTTT. Protein: CAWKGAGTVAQHF.

The rearrangement uses TRBV24-1 and TRBJ1-4; D gene ambiguous. The V gene's germline CDR1 is KGHDR and CDR2 SFDVKD. The V end was cut by 4 bases, the J end by 10 bases, with 12 bases between. The CDR3 extends over 13 amino acids. The chain's CDR3 is CATSDLTTGKLFF. CDR3 DNA: TGTGCCACCAGTGACCTAACGACTGGAAAACTGTTTTTT.

A word on this clone: In the same sample, other DNA sequences code for this CDR3. The chain carries TRBV11-2 and TRBJ2-7; 7 bases match TRBD1. Unmatched junction bases numbered 1, after V lost 4 bases and J lost 4 bases. The CDR3 sequence is 12 residues long. Germline CDR1 is SGHAT and CDR2 is FQNNGV. The CDR3 nucleotides are TGTGCCAGCAGCTCAGGGGGTTACGAGCAGTACTTC. This encodes CASSSGGYEQYF.

This sequence joins TRBV5-1 and TRBJ1-3, with a tentative D call TRBD1 (6 bases). The germline gives CDR1 SGHRS, CDR2 YFSETQ. Trimming pared 4 bases from V and 4 bases from J, leaving 12 bases between. CDR3 size: 14 residues. The DNA of the CDR3 is TGCGCCAGCAGCGATACCCAGGGGGGAAACACCATATATTTT. It is translated as CASSDTQGGNTIYF.

The chain joins TRBV30 to TRBJ2-3; 7 nucleotides agree with TRBD2. Germline V CDR1 and CDR2: GTSNPN, SVGIG (reference sequence). The CDR3 runs to 13 residues. Trimming at V came to 5 bases and at J to 2 bases, leaving 4 bases not matched to a gene. The CDR3 region has the DNA TGTGCCTGGGGACGGGGGGACACAGATACGCAGTATTTT. As protein: CAWGRGDTDTQYF.

The rearrangement links TRBV5-1 to TRBJ1-3; no firm D call. CDR3 size: 13 residues. The V gene lost 4 bases and the J gene lost 3 bases, with 8 bases spanning the gap. The germline gives CDR1 SGHRS, CDR2 YFSETQ. CDR3: CASSVSGGNTIYF. The CDR3 coding sequence is TGCGCCAGCAGCGTGTCCGGTGGAAACACCATATATTTT.

J is TRBJ1-4 and V is TRBV23-1; TRBD1 agrees at 9 bases. TRBV23-1 is known as an ORF, though its function is uncertain. The V gene end was trimmed by 3 bases and the J gene end by 2 bases; junction bases not matched to a gene: 4. This CDR3 has 16 residues. CDR3 sequence reads: CASSHSGQGTNEKLFF. In nucleotides, the CDR3 is TGCGCCAGCAGTCATTCTGGACAGGGGACTAATGAAAAACTGTTTTTT.

The sample holds one count of this clone. The genes are TRBV5-1 and TRBJ2-5; D possibly corresponds to TRBD2 (5 bases). V gave up 0 bases and J gave up 0 bases, with 6 bases separating them. The CDR3 has 14 residues. Germline V gene sequence: CDR1 SGHRS, CDR2 YFSETQ. For the CDR3, the DNA is TGCGCCAGCAGCTTGGTTAGCGACCAAGAGACCCAGTACTTC. Its protein product is CASSLVSDQETQYF.

The chain couples TRBV19 to TRBJ2-7; TRBD2 agrees at 8 bases. V shed 5 bases, J shed 4 bases, and the junction held 4 bases outside the gene matches. Germline CDR1 is LNHDA and CDR2 is SQIVND (reference sequence). This CDR3 spans 13 amino acids. In nucleotides, the CDR3 is TGTGCCAGTAGTTTGGCGGGGGGTTACGAGCAGTACTTC. Protein product: CASSLAGGYEQYF.

This chain connects TRBV6-6 to TRBJ1-3, with TRBD1 as a possible D gene (5 bases). The CDR3 is made up of 16 amino acids. Germline CDR1 reads MNHNY; CDR2 reads SVGAGI (reference sequence). Trimming took off 2 bases at V and 4 bases at J, with 15 bases between the two ends. The CDR3 loop reads CASSYGGGRWGNTIYF. CDR3 in DNA: TGTGCCAGCAGTTACGGGGGGGGACGGTGGGGAAACACCATATATTTT.

The table lists this clone with a count of one. The rearrangement links TRBV4-3 to TRBJ1-2, with a tentative D call TRBD1 (6 bases). V was cut by 1 base and J by 2 bases, with 14 bases left in between. The CDR3 totals 16 residues. Germline V CDR1 and CDR2: LGHNA, YSLEER. CDR3 residues: CASSQALQGLNYGYTF. CDR3 DNA: TGCGCCAGCAGCCAAGCGCTACAGGGATTGAACTATGGCTACACCTTC.

This sequence joins TRBV19 and TRBJ1-2, with TRBD1 identical over 8 bases. Germline CDR1 is LNHDA and CDR2 is SQIVND (reference sequence). The ends lost 5 bases at V and 1 base at J; junction bases unmatched: 3. The CDR3 runs to 14 residues. CDR3 region: CASSSGQGNYGYTF. DNA for the CDR3: TGTGCCAGTAGTTCCGGACAGGGTAACTATGGCTACACCTTC.

This chain connects TRBV30 to TRBJ1-4, with a tentative D call TRBD1 (5 bases). The CDR3 loop spans 13 amino acids. Germline lookup yields CDR1 GTSNPN and CDR2 SVGIG (reference sequence). The V gene lost 2 bases and the J gene lost 4 bases, with 8 bases spanning the gap. The CDR3 DNA reads as TGTGCCTGGAGTATACAGGTTAATGAAAAACTGTTTTTT. Its protein is CAWSIQVNEKLFF. Full variable domain (rest looked up from reference TRBV30 and TRBJ1-4): SQTIHQWPATLVQPVGSPLSLECTVEGTSNPNLYWYRQAAGRGLQLLFYSVGIGQISSEVPQNLSASRPQDRQFILSSKKLLLSDSGFYLCAWSIQVNEKLFFGSGTQLSVL.

This chain links TRBV4-1 with TRBJ2-7; 14 bases agree with TRBD2. Germline V gene data show CDR1 as MGHRA and CDR2 as YSYEKL. The CDR3 is 14 residues long. V gave up 4 bases and J gave up 4 bases; unmatched junction bases: 0. The CDR3 here is CASSRLAGGYEQYF. The CDR3 coding sequence is TGCGCCAGCAGCCGACTAGCGGGGGGGTACGAGCAGTACTTC.

The genes are TRBV6-5 and TRBJ1-5, with a tentative D call TRBD1 (5 bases). CDR1 and CDR2 from the germline V gene are MNHEY and SVGAGI. With 0 bases removed from V and 6 bases from J, the gap between germline ends came to 12 bases. The CDR3 has 15 amino acids. CDR3 sequence: CASSYSGGLSQPQHF. CDR3 nucleotides: TGTGCCAGCAGTTACTCGGGGGGATTAAGTCAGCCCCAGCATTTT.

The chain carries TRBV4-3 and TRBJ1-2, with 11 nucleotides matching TRBD1. The V gene end was trimmed by 4 bases and the J gene end by 7 bases; junction bases not matched to a gene: 8. The germline CDR1 and CDR2 sequences are LGHNA and YSLEER. The CDR3 has 15 amino acids. The CDR3 DNA reads TGCGCCAGCAGCCCTGGACAGGGGGCTGGTCGTGGCTACACCTTC. Encoded protein: CASSPGQGAGRGYTF.

The chain employs TRBV19 and TRBJ2-7, with TRBD1 matching over 7 bases. From germline, CDR1 is LNHDA and CDR2 SQIVND (reference sequence). CDR3 length equals 13 residues. V shed 7 bases and J 6 bases; nucleotides not matched to a gene: 9. DNA of the CDR3: TGTGCCAGTAAGGCCGGGACAGCCAGCGAGCAGTACTTC. As protein: CASKAGTASEQYF.